This T cell receptor beta chain came from a study of OX40 agonist ivuxolimab in advanced cancers. Autoimmune disease history or systemic immunosuppression led to patient exclusion. Broader study findings: By week 6 at 0.1 to 3.0 mg/kg, blood CD4+ and CD8+ T cells had expanded clonally. Relative to CD4+ cells, CD8+ T cells on average had more expanded clones.

Assay used: immunoSEQ multiplex PCR; TCRdb lists only in-frame clones, some missing. The table records 60,000 or so clones, 92% of them present only once. A note on this clone: The target antigen is unknown. The identical CDR3 is also encoded by other nucleotide sequences in the sample.

The germline V gene encodes CDR1 MNHEY and CDR2 SMNVEV (reference sequence). The CDR3 is 11 amino acids. V lost 6 bases to trimming and J lost 8 bases, with 7 bases between them. The source material was CD4+ or CD8+ T cells sorted from blood, sampled in a trial of the OX40 agonist ivuxolimab. The chain is built from TRBV27 and TRBJ1-4; D ambiguous. The sequence derives from an adult with an advanced solid tumor such as melanoma, head and neck, liver or kidney cancer. The CDR3 protein is CASSFGEKLFF. The CDR3, as DNA: TGTGCCAGCAGCTTTGGAGAAAAACTGTTTTTT.